This T cell receptor (beta chain) was identified in a study of blood T cell repertoires in COVID-19. The protocol was immunoSEQ multiplex PCR, while the TCRdb copy is restricted to in-frame clones and leaves out a portion. Of tens of thousands of clones listed, about 81% are singletons. The sequenced sample consisted of peripheral blood. The receptor's source is a human donor in a cohort sampled during active COVID-19.

In DNA form, the CDR3 reads TGTGCCAGTACCTGGGACAAGAACACTGAAGCTTTCTTT. Its protein product is CASTWDKNTEAFF. This rearrangement joins TRBV19 to TRBJ1-1; possibly TRBD1 for D (6 bases). This CDR3 is 13 amino acids long. Germline CDR1 LNHDA, CDR2 SQIVND (reference sequence). V was pared by 7 bases and J by 1 base, with 10 bases between.